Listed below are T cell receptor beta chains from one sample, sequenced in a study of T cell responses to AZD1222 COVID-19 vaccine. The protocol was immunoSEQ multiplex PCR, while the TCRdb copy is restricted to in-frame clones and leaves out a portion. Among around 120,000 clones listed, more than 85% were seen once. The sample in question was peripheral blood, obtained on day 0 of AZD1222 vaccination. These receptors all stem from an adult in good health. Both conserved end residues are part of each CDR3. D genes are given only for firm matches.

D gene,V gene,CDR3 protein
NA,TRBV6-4,CASSKNTGELFF
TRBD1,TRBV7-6,CASSSTGSLGGDTQYF
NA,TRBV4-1,CASSPGQRINSPLHF
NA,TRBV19,CASSLLPGQGLNSPLHF
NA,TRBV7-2,CASSYRGDIQYF
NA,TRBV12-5,CASKGPGVYNEQFF
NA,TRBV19,CASRRSSSYEQYF
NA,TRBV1,CTSSQACIYSTQQYF
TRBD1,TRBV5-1,CASGGQPLDTQYF
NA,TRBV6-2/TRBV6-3,CASSYQAAGGQYF
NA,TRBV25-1,CASSATGGRGYGYTF
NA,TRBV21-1,CASTFLRDMNDEQYF
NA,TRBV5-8,CASSLTLGTDTQYF
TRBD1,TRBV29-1,CSVDAGTGTYGYTF
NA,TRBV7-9,CASSLGMGQGMGEQYF
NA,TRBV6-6,CASSYTAVNEQFF
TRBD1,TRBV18,CASSPPHGQGSQSNEKLFF
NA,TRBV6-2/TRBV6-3,CASSVSPSGTDTQYF
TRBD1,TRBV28,CASTRSPSTGGFVETQYF
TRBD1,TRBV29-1,CSVLQGAGEQYF
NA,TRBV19,CASSIGGQDNEKLFF
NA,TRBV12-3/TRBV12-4,CASSRNGETQYF
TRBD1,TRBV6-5,CASSYPRDRPSYEQYF
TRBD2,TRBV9,CASTHLAGGINEQFF
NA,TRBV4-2,CASSPAGTRGTQYF
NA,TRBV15,CATAAINYGYTF
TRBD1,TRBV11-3,CASSFRQGIYGYTF
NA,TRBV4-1,CASSQGQTKNYGYTF
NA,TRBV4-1,CASSQGLAYEQYF
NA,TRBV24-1,CATSSVLSTDTQYF
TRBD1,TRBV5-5,CASSKIGTEGGTQYF